This T cell receptor beta chain came from a study of cytomegalovirus exposure and HLA in healthy donors. Study at large: Unique TCR beta sequences numbering approximately 120 million came from 150 million to 200 million T cells in an earlier analysis.

The primer mix had 60 Vbeta and 13 Jbeta primers. The method was immunoSEQ multiplex PCR; TCRdb's version includes in-frame clones alone and lacks a portion of them. The sample records 100,000 to 150,000 clones, approximately 17% being singletons. The specimen was PBMCs. This clonotype originated in a female donor in good health and CMV-seropositive.

Here the CDR3 DNA reads TGTGCCAGCAGCTTAACAGGGGGCGAGGGAGCTTTCTTT. Its translation: CASSLTGGEGAFF. The J gene is TRBJ1-1, the V gene TRBV28; TRBD1 agrees at 9 bases. The CDR3 runs to 13 residues. The junction had 9 bases not matched to a gene; V was cut back by 6 bases and J by 10 bases. CDR1 is MDHEN and CDR2 is SYDVKM in the germline V gene.